A selection of T cell receptor beta chains follows, all from one sample in a study of beta chain features in type 1 diabetes. Assay used: immunoSEQ multiplex PCR; TCRdb lists only in-frame clones, some missing. Of 250,000 or so clones detected, 27% appear once; the ten largest clones hold approximately 4%. The specimen sequenced was central memory CD4+ T cells from blood. These receptors were obtained from a young man in good health. Both conserved end residues are part of each CDR3. A D gene is named only where the DNA matches it firmly. Some rows mark clone size as missing; the rest say once, few, many or name a class of expanded clone.

>TRBJ2-7|TRBD2|few|TRBV5-4
CASSRTSGSKKYEQYF
TGTGCCAGCAGTCGGACTAGCGGGAGTAAAAAATACGAGCAGTACTTC
>TRBJ1-4|-|-|TRBV19
CASSIVPGEKLFF
TGTGCCAGTAGTATAGTACCGGGAGAAAAACTGTTTTTT
>TRBJ1-1|-|-|TRBV5-4
CASSEHGRGMNTEAFF
TGTGCCAGCAGCGAGCACGGGCGGGGTATGAACACTGAAGCTTTCTTT
>TRBJ2-2|TRBD1|-|TRBV29-1
CSVYRDRDTGELFF
TGCAGCGTTTACCGGGACAGGGACACCGGGGAGCTGTTTTTT
>TRBJ2-7|-|few|TRBV11-2
CASSLRLPRSSYEQYF
TGTGCCAGCAGCTTACGTCTACCCAGGAGCTCCTACGAGCAGTACTTC
>TRBJ2-5|TRBD1|many|TRBV29-1
CSVPRTGIGTQYF
TGCAGCGTTCCAAGGACAGGGATCGGGACCCAGTACTTC
>TRBJ1-5|TRBD1|once|TRBV5-6
CASSLGQVRNQPQHF
TGTGCCAGCAGCCTCGGACAGGTTCGGAATCAGCCCCAGCATTTT
>TRBJ2-7|-|few|TRBV13
CASSSRDTGDEQYF
TGTGCCAGCAGCTCCCGGGACACGGGGGACGAGCAGTACTTC
>TRBJ2-4|TRBD1|many|TRBV7-2
CASSLAGAGGNIQYF
TGTGCCAGCAGCTTAGCTGGGGCAGGGGGAAACATTCAGTACTTC
>TRBJ2-7|TRBD1|-|TRBV11-2
CASSPGTGAGSTYEQYF
TGTGCCAGCAGCCCTGGGACAGGGGCCGGTAGCACCTACGAGCAGTACTTC
>TRBJ2-1|-|few|TRBV30
CAWSVGEYNEQFF
TGTGCCTGGAGTGTAGGCGAATACAATGAGCAGTTCTTC
>TRBJ2-1|TRBD2|few|TRBV4-3
CASSQVAGVNNEQFF
TGCGCCAGCAGCCAAGTAGCGGGAGTGAACAATGAGCAGTTCTTC
>TRBJ1-2|-|-|TRBV12-5
CASGLVPPGVGYTF
TGTGCTAGTGGTTTGGTACCGCCGGGGGTCGGCTACACCTTC
>TRBJ2-3|-|-|TRBV23-1
CASRQTGRRKNSTDTQYF
TGCGCCAGCAGGCAGACAGGGAGGAGAAAAAATAGCACAGATACGCAGTATTTT
>TRBJ2-1|-|many|TRBV7-2
CASSLGPGVGEQFF
TGTGCCAGCAGCCTGGGACCCGGGGTAGGGGAGCAGTTCTTC
>TRBJ2-1|-|once|TRBV18
CASSPPAAGFYNEQFF
TGTGCCAGCTCACCACCGGCAGCGGGCTTCTACAATGAGCAGTTCTTC
>TRBJ2-5|-|-|TRBV25-1
CASSGGETQYF
TGTGCCAGCAGTGGAGGGGAGACCCAGTACTTC
>TRBJ2-5|-|few|TRBV5-1
CASSPGVETQYF
TGCGCCAGCAGCCCCGGGGTGGAGACCCAGTACTTC
>TRBJ2-7|-|many|TRBV28
CASGFPSLEQYF
TGTGCCAGCGGATTTCCCTCGCTCGAGCAGTACTTC
>TRBJ2-5|-|-|TRBV9
CASSAGSYQETQYF
TGTGCCAGCAGCGCCGGGTCTTACCAAGAGACCCAGTACTTC
>TRBJ1-2|-|few|TRBV28
CASRTHPADGYTF
TGTGCCAGCAGAACCCACCCGGCGGATGGCTACACCTTC
>TRBJ1-2|-|many|TRBV9
CASSVDQGYGYTF
TGTGCCAGCAGCGTAGACCAGGGCTATGGCTACACCTTC
>TRBJ1-2|-|-|TRBV5-6
CASSLAIGVGGYTF
TGTGCCAGCAGCTTGGCCATCGGGGTAGGAGGCTACACCTTC
>TRBJ1-2|-|-|TRBV28
CASSLETDYGYTF
TGTGCCAGCAGTTTAGAGACTGACTATGGCTACACCTTC
>TRBJ2-3|TRBD2|few|TRBV11-2
CASSFGRGTRTDTQYF
TGTGCCAGCAGCTTCGGGCGGGGGACCCGCACAGATACGCAGTATTTT
>TRBJ2-7|-|-|TRBV6-6
CASSPRSERYEQYF
TGTGCCAGCAGTCCGAGGTCAGAGCGCTACGAGCAGTACTTC
>TRBJ2-1|TRBD2|-|TRBV9
CASSVVGEGGPQFF
TGTGCCAGCAGCGTAGTCGGGGAGGGAGGGCCGCAGTTCTTC
>TRBJ1-2|-|once|TRBV7-2
CASSSRGGADGYTF
TGTGCCAGCAGCTCGCGGGGGGGCGCGGATGGCTACACCTTC
>TRBJ2-6|-|-|TRBV5-6
CASSPLQGHFSGANVLTF
TGTGCCAGCAGCCCGCTCCAGGGTCACTTCTCTGGGGCCAACGTCCTGACTTTC
>TRBJ2-7|TRBD1|-|TRBV2
CASRGTGSGEQYF
TGTGCCAGCAGGGGGACAGGGAGTGGCGAGCAGTACTTC
>TRBJ2-4|-|-|TRBV2
CASSEGGTTSKNIQYF
TGTGCCAGCAGTGAGGGGGGAACCACCTCTAAAAACATTCAGTACTTC
>TRBJ2-3|TRBD2|-|TRBV7-9
CASRTSADTQYF
TGTGCCAGCAGAACTAGCGCAGATACGCAGTATTTT
>TRBJ2-6|-|few|TRBV7-2
CASKLQGAGANVLTF
TGTGCCAGCAAACTACAGGGAGCTGGGGCCAACGTCCTGACTTTC
>TRBJ1-2|-|few|TRBV16
CASSQDSSYGYTF
TGTGCCAGCAGCCAAGACAGTTCCTATGGCTACACCTTC
>TRBJ2-5|-|-|TRBV20-1
CSARVGETQYF
TGCAGTGCTAGAGTGGGAGAGACCCAGTACTTC
>TRBJ1-5|-|-|TRBV30
CAWSQELNNQPQHF
TGTGCCTGGAGTCAGGAGCTTAACAATCAGCCCCAGCATTTT
>TRBJ1-1|-|few|TRBV20-1
CSATRNTEAFF
TGCAGTGCTACCAGAAACACTGAAGCTTTCTTT
>TRBJ2-3|-|-|TRBV7-2
CASSLKAGDTQYF
TGTGCCAGCAGCCTCAAGGCGGGAGATACGCAGTATTTT
>TRBJ2-3|-|many|TRBV29-1
CSVEDVGSAQYF
TGCAGCGTTGAAGATGTCGGGAGTGCGCAGTATTTT
>TRBJ1-6|-|-|TRBV5-4
CASSLGGGDSPLHF
TGTGCCAGCAGCCTCGGCGGGGGGGATTCACCCCTCCACTTT